These T cell receptor beta chains were read from a single sample in a study of T cell responses to AZD1222 COVID-19 vaccine. Repertoires were generated with immunoSEQ multiplex PCR, while TCRdb's copy carries only in-frame clones and drops some. The data show about 160,000 clones, with around 92% seen just once and 1.1% held by the top ten. The sample was peripheral blood, taken 28 days after the second AZD1222 dose. The receptors were sampled from an adult who received the AZD1222 COVID-19 vaccine. Both conserved end residues are part of each CDR3. Each record gives: D gene, clone size, V gene, CDR3 length, J gene, CDR3 protein, CDR3 DNA. D genes are given only for firm matches. Some rows have no size entry. The others give once, few or many, or a class for an expanded clone.

D gene: TRBD1
clone size: NA
V gene: TRBV18
CDR3 length: 14
J gene: TRBJ1-1
CDR3 protein: CASSRRTGDTEAFF
CDR3 DNA: TGTGCCAGCTCACGGCGTACAGGGGATACTGAAGCTTTCTTT

D gene: NA
clone size: NA
V gene: TRBV6-5
CDR3 length: 12
J gene: TRBJ2-3
CDR3 protein: CASSYSGDTQYF
CDR3 DNA: TGTGCCAGCAGTTACTCAGGAGATACGCAGTATTTT

D gene: NA
clone size: NA
V gene: TRBV4-1
CDR3 length: 13
J gene: TRBJ1-1
CDR3 protein: CASSQDQGTEAFF
CDR3 DNA: TGCGCCAGCAGCCAAGATCAAGGGACTGAAGCTTTCTTT

D gene: NA
clone size: NA
V gene: TRBV7-2
CDR3 length: 10
J gene: TRBJ1-2
CDR3 protein: CASSFEGYTF
CDR3 DNA: TGTGCCAGCAGCTTTGAGGGCTACACCTTC

D gene: NA
clone size: once
V gene: TRBV3-1/TRBV3-2
CDR3 length: 13
J gene: TRBJ1-1
CDR3 protein: CASSRIPDTEAFF
CDR3 DNA: TGTGCCAGCAGCCGTATCCCCGACACTGAAGCTTTCTTT

D gene: NA
clone size: NA
V gene: TRBV6-5
CDR3 length: 11
J gene: TRBJ1-2
CDR3 protein: CASSPGSGYTF
CDR3 DNA: TGTGCCAGCAGTCCAGGGTCTGGCTACACCTTC

D gene: NA
clone size: few
V gene: TRBV11-2
CDR3 length: 18
J gene: TRBJ2-7
CDR3 protein: CASSLNWGNTRSPYEQYF
CDR3 DNA: TGTGCCAGCAGCTTAAATTGGGGTAATACAAGGAGCCCCTACGAGCAGTACTTC

D gene: TRBD2
clone size: NA
V gene: TRBV5-1
CDR3 length: 15
J gene: TRBJ2-7
CDR3 protein: CASSPEGRGSYEQYF
CDR3 DNA: TGCGCCAGCAGCCCGGAGGGGCGGGGGTCCTACGAGCAGTACTTC

D gene: NA
clone size: NA
V gene: TRBV15
CDR3 length: 16
J gene: TRBJ2-2
CDR3 protein: CATSGAATGNTGELFF
CDR3 DNA: TGTGCCACCAGCGGCGCGGCGACAGGAAACACCGGGGAGCTGTTTTTT

D gene: NA
clone size: NA
V gene: TRBV4-1
CDR3 length: 13
J gene: TRBJ2-7
CDR3 protein: CASSQQQVGGQYF
CDR3 DNA: TGCGCCAGCAGCCAACAGCAGGTTGGAGGGCAGTACTTC

D gene: NA
clone size: NA
V gene: TRBV18
CDR3 length: 13
J gene: TRBJ1-6
CDR3 protein: CASSTAPRSPLHF
CDR3 DNA: TGTGCCAGCTCAACCGCACCACGTTCACCCCTCCACTTT

D gene: NA
clone size: NA
V gene: TRBV6-1
CDR3 length: 16
J gene: TRBJ1-5
CDR3 protein: CASSEGLGVSNQPQHF
CDR3 DNA: TGTGCCAGCAGTGAAGGTCTCGGTGTTAGCAATCAGCCCCAGCATTTT

D gene: NA
clone size: NA
V gene: TRBV18
CDR3 length: 13
J gene: TRBJ2-7
CDR3 protein: CASSPELDYEQYF
CDR3 DNA: TGTGCCAGCTCACCGGAGTTGGATTACGAGCAGTACTTC

D gene: NA
clone size: NA
V gene: TRBV7-9
CDR3 length: 10
J gene: TRBJ2-5
CDR3 protein: CASSQETQYF
CDR3 DNA: TGTGCCAGCAGCCAAGAGACCCAGTACTTC

D gene: NA
clone size: NA
V gene: TRBV14
CDR3 length: 15
J gene: TRBJ1-6
CDR3 protein: CASSQGLRVNSPLHF
CDR3 DNA: TGTGCCAGCAGCCAAGGACTCAGGGTCAATTCACCCCTCCACTTT

D gene: NA
clone size: NA
V gene: TRBV2
CDR3 length: 13
J gene: TRBJ1-1
CDR3 protein: CASSEAGAANSFF
CDR3 DNA: TGTGCCAGCAGTGAAGCCGGGGCTGCGAATTCCTTCTTT

D gene: TRBD1
clone size: NA
V gene: TRBV6-5
CDR3 length: 12
J gene: TRBJ2-7
CDR3 protein: CASSLRQGEQYF
CDR3 DNA: TGTGCCAGCAGTCTTCGACAGGGCGAGCAGTACTTC

D gene: NA
clone size: NA
V gene: TRBV9
CDR3 length: 16
J gene: TRBJ1-3
CDR3 protein: CASSVATRPGGNTIYF
CDR3 DNA: TGTGCCAGCAGCGTAGCTACCCGACCGGGGGGAAACACCATATATTTT